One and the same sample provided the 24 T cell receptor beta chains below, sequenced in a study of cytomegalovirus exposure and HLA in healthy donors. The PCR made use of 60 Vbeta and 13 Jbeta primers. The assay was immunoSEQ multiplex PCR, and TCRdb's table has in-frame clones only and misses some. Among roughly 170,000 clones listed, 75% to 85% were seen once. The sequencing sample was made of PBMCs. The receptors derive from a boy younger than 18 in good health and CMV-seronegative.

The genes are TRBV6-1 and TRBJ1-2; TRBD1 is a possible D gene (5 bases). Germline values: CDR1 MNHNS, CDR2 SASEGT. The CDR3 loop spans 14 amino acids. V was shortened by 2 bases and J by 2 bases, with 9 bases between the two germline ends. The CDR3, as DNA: TGTGCCAGCAGTGAAAGGGGTGGAAACTATGGCTACACCTTC. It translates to CASSERGGNYGYTF.

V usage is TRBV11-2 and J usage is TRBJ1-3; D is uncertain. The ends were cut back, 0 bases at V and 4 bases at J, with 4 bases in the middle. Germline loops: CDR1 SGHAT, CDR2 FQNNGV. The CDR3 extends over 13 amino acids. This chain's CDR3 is CASSLEEGNTIYF. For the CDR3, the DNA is TGTGCCAGCAGCTTAGAAGAGGGAAACACCATATATTTT.

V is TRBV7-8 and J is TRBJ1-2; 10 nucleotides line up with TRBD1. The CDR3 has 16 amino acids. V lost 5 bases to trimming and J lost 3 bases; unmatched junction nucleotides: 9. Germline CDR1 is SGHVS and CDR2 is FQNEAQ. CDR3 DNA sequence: TGTGCCAGCAGCCAAAAACTGGGACAGGGGCACTATGGCTACACCTTC. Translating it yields CASSQKLGQGHYGYTF.

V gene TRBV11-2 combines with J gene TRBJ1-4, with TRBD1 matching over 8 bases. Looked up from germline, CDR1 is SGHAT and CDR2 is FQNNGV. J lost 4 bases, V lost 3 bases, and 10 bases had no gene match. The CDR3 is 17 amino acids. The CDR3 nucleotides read TGTGCCAGCAGCTTCGGCGGCCAGGGGGCAATTAATGAAAAACTGTTTTTT. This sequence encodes CASSFGGQGAINEKLFF.

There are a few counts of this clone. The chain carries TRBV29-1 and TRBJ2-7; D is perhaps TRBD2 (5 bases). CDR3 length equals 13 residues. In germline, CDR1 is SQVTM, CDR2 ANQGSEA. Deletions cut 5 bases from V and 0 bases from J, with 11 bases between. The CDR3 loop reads CSVLRENSYEQYF. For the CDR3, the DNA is TGCAGCGTTCTAAGGGAGAACTCCTACGAGCAGTACTTC.

The DNA for the CDR3 is TGTGCCAGTAGTATAGGGAGGGTGGGAAACACTGAAGCTTTCTTT. Translated, it gives CASSIGRVGNTEAFF. The V call is TRBV19, the J call TRBJ1-1; D uncertain. CDR3 length: 15 amino acids. Trimming took 1 base from V and 2 from J, leaving 11 bases between them. Germline CDR1 reads LNHDA; CDR2 reads SQIVND (reference sequence). The whole variable domain, filled in from reference TRBV19 and TRBJ1-1, reads DGGITQSPKYLFRKEGQNVTLSCEQNLNHDAMYWYRQDPGQGLRLIYYSQIVNDFQKGDIAEGYSVSREKKESFPLTVTSAQKNPTAFYLCASSIGRVGNTEAFFGQGTRLTVV.

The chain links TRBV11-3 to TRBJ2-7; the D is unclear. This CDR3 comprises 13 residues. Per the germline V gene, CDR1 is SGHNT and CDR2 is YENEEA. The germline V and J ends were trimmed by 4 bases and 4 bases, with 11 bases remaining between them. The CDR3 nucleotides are TGTGCCAGCAGCTCCAAAGACGGGTACGAGCAGTACTTC. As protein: CASSSKDGYEQYF.

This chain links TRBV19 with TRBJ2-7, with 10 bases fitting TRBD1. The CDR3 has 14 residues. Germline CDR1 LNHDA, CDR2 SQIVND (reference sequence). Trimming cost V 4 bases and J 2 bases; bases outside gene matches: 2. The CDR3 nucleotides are TGTGCCAGTAGTACCGGGACAGGGGCCTACGAGCAGTACTTC. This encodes CASSTGTGAYEQYF.

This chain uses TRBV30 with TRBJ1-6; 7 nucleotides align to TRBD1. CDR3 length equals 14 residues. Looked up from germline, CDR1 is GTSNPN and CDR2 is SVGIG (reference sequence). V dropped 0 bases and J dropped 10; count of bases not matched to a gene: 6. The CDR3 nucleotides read TGTGCCTGGAGTGTACAGGGGTGGTACTCACCCCTCCACTTT. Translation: CAWSVQGWYSPLHF.

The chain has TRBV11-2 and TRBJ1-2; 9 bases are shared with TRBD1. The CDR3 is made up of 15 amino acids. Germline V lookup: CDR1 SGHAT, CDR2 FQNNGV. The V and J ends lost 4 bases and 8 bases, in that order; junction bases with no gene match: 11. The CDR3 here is CASSSRTGEVEGYTF. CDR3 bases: TGTGCCAGCAGCTCCCGGACAGGGGAGGTAGAAGGCTACACCTTC.

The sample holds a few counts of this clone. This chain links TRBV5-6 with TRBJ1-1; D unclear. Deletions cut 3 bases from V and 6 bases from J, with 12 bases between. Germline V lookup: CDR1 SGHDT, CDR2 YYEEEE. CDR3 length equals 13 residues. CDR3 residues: CASSSYSRSEAFF. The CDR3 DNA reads TGTGCCAGCAGCTCGTACTCGAGGTCTGAAGCTTTCTTT.

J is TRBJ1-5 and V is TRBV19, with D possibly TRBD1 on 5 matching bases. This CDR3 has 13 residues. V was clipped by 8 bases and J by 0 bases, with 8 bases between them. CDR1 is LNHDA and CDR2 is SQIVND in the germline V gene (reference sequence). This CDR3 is CASGTGSNQPQHF. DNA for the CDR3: TGTGCCAGTGGAACAGGTAGCAATCAGCCCCAGCATTTT.

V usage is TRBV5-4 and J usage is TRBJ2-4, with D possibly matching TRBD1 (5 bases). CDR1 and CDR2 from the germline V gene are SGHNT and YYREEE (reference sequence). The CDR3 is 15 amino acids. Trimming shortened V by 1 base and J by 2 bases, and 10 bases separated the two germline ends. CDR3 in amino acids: CASSLRRETKNIQYF. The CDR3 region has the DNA TGTGCCAGCAGCTTGCGCAGGGAAACCAAAAACATTCAGTACTTC.

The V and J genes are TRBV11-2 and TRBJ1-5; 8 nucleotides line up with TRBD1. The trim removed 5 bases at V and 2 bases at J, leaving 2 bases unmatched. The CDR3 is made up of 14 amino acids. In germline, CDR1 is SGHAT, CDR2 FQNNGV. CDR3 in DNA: TGTGCCAGCAGCCTGACAGGGGGCAATCAGCCCCAGCATTTT. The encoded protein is CASSLTGGNQPQHF.

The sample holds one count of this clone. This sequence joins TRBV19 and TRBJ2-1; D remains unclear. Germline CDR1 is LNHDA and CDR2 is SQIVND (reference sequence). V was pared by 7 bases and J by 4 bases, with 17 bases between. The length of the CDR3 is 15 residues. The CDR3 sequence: CASTPKVGLYNEQFF. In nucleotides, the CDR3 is TGTGCCAGTACCCCGAAGGTTGGGCTGTACAATGAGCAGTTCTTC. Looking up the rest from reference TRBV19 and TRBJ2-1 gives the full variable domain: DGGITQSPKYLFRKEGQNVTLSCEQNLNHDAMYWYRQDPGQGLRLIYYSQIVNDFQKGDIAEGYSVSREKKESFPLTVTSAQKNPTAFYLCASTPKVGLYNEQFFGPGTRLTVL.

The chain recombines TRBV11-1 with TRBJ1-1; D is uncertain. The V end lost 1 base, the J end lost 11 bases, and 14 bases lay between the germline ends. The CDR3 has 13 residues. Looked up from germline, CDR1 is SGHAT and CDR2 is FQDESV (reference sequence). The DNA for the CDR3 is TGTGCCAGCAGCTTAGGGACCGCCCGAGGGGCTTTCTTT. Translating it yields CASSLGTARGAFF.

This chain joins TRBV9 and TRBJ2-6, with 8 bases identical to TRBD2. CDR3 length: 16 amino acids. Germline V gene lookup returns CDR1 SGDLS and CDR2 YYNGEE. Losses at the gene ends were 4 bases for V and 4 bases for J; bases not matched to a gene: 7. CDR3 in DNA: TGTGCCAGCAGCTCCCAAGCGGGAGTGGGGGCCAACGTCCTGACTTTC. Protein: CASSSQAGVGANVLTF.

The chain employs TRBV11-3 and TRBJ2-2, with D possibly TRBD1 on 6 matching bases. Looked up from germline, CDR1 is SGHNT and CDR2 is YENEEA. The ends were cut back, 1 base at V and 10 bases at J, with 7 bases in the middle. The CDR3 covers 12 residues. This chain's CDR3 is CASSLAGAELFF. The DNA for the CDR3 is TGTGCCAGCAGCTTAGCAGGGGCGGAGCTGTTTTTT. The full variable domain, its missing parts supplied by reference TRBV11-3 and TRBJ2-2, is EAGVVQSPRYKIIEKKQPVAFWCNPISGHNTLYWYLQNLGQGPELLIRYENEEAVDDSQLPKDRFSAERLKGVDSTLKIQPAELGDSAVYLCASSLAGAELFFGEGSRLTVL.

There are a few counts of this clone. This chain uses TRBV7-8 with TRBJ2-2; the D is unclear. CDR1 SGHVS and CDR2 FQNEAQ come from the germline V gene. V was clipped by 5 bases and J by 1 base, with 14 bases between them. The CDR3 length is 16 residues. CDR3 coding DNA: TGTGCCAGCAGCCGGAGTGAGGCTGGGAACACCGGGGAGCTGTTTTTT. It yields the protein CASSRSEAGNTGELFF. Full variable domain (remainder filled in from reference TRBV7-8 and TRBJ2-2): GAGVSQSPRYKVAKRGQDVALRCDPISGHVSLFWYQQALGQGPEFLTYFQNEAQLDKSGLPSDRFFAERPEGSVSTLKIQRTQQEDSAVYLCASSRSEAGNTGELFFGEGSRLTVL.

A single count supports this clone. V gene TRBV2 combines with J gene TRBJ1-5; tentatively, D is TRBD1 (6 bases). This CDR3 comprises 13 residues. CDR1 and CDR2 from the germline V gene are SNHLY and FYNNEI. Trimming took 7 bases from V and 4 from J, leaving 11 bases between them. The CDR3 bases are TGTGCCAGCATGGGACAACCTAATCAGCCCCAGCATTTT. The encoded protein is CASMGQPNQPQHF.

For the CDR3, the DNA is TGTGCCAGCAGCCCAGAGGGGGGATATGGCTACACCTTC. It is translated as CASSPEGGYGYTF. The chain recombines TRBV14 with TRBJ1-2; the D gene is possibly TRBD1 (6 bases). The CDR3 runs 13 residues. CDR1 SGHDN and CDR2 FVKESK come from the germline V gene. The germline V and J ends were trimmed by 4 bases and 5 bases, with 11 bases remaining between them.

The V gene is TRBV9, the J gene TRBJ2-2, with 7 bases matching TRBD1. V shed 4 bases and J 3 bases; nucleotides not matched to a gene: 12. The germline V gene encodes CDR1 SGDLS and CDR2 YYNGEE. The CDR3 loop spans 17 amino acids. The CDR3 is CASSHSLGQPYTGELFF. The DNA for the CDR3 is TGTGCCAGCAGCCACTCTTTGGGACAGCCGTACACCGGGGAGCTGTTTTTT. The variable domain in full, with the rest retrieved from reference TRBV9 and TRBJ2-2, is DSGVTQTPKHLITATGQRVTLRCSPRSGDLSVYWYQQSLDQGLQFLIQYYNGEERAKGNILERFSAQQFPDLHSELNLSSLELGDSALYFCASSHSLGQPYTGELFFGEGSRLTVL.

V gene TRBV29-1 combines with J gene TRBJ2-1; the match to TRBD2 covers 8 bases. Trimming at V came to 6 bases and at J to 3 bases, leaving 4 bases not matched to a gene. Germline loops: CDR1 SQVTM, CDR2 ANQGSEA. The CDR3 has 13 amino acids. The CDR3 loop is CSVAGLGYNEQFF. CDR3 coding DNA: TGCAGCGTGGCGGGACTAGGCTACAATGAGCAGTTCTTC.

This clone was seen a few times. The CDR3 DNA reads as TGTGCCAGCAGTGAAAGGGGTTGGGGACAGGGGGAGATTGGCACTGAAGCTTTCTTT. This codes for CASSERGWGQGEIGTEAFF. J is TRBJ1-1 and V is TRBV6-1, with TRBD1 identical over 11 bases. CDR1 MNHNS and CDR2 SASEGT come from the germline V gene. The CDR3 contains 19 residues. V gave up 2 bases and J gave up 4 bases; unmatched junction bases: 15.